The present TCR beta chain was sequenced within a study of shared clonotypes between healthy human individuals. Trimming cost V 0 bases and J 5 bases, with 10 bases left between them. This CDR3 has 14 amino acids. CDR1 is MNHEY and CDR2 is SVGAGI in the germline V gene. This clone was recorded only once. Some clones are missing from TCRdb's copy, which holds only in-frame ones; the method was immunoSEQ multiplex PCR. This table has 2 million to 2.5 million clones, approximately 96% appearing once. This receptor was taken from a man younger than 30 in good health. The J gene is TRBJ1-1, the V gene TRBV6-5, with D uncertain. Sequenced material: naive CD4+ T cells sorted from blood. Stated subset: CD45RA+ positively selected. The CDR3 here is CASSYSPGQTEAFF. Written as DNA, the CDR3 is TGTGCCAGCAGTTACTCCCCCGGGCAAACTGAAGCTTTCTTT.